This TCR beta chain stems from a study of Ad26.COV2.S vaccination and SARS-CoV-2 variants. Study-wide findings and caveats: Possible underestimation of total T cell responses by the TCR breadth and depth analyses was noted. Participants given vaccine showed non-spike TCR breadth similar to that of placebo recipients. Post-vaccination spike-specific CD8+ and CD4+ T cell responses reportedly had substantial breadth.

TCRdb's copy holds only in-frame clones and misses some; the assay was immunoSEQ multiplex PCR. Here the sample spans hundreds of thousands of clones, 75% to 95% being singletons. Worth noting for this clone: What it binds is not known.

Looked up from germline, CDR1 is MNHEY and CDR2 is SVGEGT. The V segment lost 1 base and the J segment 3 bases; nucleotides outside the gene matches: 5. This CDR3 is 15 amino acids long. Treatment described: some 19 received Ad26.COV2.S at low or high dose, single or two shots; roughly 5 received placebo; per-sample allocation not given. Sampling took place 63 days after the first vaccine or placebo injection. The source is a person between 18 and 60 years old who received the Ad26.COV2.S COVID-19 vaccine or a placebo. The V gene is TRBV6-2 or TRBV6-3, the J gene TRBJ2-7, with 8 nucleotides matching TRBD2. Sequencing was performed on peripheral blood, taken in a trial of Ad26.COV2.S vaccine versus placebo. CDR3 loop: CASSYFGRAGYEQYF. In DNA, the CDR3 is TGTGCCAGCAGTTACTTCGGGAGGGCCGGCTACGAGCAGTACTTC.